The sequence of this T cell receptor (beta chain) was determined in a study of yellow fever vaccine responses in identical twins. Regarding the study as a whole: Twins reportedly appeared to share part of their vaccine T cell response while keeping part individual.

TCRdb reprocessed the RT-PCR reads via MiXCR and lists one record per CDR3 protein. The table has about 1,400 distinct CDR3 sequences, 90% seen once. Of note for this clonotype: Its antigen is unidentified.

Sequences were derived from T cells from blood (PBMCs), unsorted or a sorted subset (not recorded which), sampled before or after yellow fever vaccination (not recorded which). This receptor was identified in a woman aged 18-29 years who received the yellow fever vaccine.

For the CDR3, the DNA is TGTGCCATCAGTGAGGATTACGAGCAGTACTTC. It is translated as CAISEDYEQYF. The chain links TRBV10-3 to TRBJ2-7; D gene uncertain. The germline V and J ends were trimmed by 2 bases and 4 bases, with 3 bases remaining between them. Germline loops: CDR1 ENHRY, CDR2 SYGVKD. This CDR3 has 11 amino acids.